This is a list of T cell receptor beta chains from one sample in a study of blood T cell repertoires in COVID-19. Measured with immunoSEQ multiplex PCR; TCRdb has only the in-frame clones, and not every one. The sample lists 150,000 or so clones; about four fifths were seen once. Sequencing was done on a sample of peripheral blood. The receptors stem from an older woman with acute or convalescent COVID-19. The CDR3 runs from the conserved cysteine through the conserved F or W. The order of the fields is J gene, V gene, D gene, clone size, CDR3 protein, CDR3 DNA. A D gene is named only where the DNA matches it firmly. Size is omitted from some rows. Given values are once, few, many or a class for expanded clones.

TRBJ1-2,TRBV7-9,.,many,CASSHRTGDFFYGYTF,TGTGCCAGCAGCCACCGAACAGGAGATTTTTTCTATGGCTACACCTTC
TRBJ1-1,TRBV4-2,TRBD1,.,CASSQDGQGDTEAFF,TGTGCCAGCAGCCAAGATGGGCAGGGGGACACTGAAGCTTTCTTT
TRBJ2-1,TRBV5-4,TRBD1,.,CASSLAGAQGAYNEQFF,TGTGCCAGCAGCTTGGCCGGAGCACAGGGGGCCTACAATGAGCAGTTCTTC
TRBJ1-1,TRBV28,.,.,CASSLAQRNTEAFF,TGTGCCAGCAGTTTAGCACAGAGGAACACTGAAGCTTTCTTT
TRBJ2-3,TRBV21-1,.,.,CASSKVEGITDTQYF,TGTGCCAGCAGCAAAGTTGAGGGCATTACAGATACGCAGTATTTT
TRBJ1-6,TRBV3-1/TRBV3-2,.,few,CASSQEGQSYYSPLHF,TGTGCCAGCAGCCAAGAAGGACAGTCCTATTATTCACCCCTCCACTTT
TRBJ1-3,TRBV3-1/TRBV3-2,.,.,CASSPTVTGNTIYF,TGTGCCAGCAGTCCGACAGTGACTGGAAACACCATATATTTT
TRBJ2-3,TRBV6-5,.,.,CASSQGGQKADTQYF,TGTGCCAGCAGTCAGGGGGGCCAGAAGGCAGATACGCAGTATTTT
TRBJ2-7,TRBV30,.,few,CAWSAGVYEQYF,TGTGCCTGGAGTGCCGGGGTCTACGAGCAGTACTTC
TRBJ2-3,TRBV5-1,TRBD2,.,CASSLDGGGADTQYF,TGCGCCAGCAGCTTGGACGGCGGGGGGGCAGATACGCAGTATTTT
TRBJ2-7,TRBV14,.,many,CASSPGLGVYEQYF,TGTGCCAGCAGCCCCGGACTGGGCGTTTACGAGCAGTACTTC
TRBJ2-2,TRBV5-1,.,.,CASSLAAAVNTGELFF,TGCGCCAGCAGCTTGGCCGCGGCAGTAAACACCGGGGAGCTGTTTTTT
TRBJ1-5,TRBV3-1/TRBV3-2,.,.,CASSQDRGGPQHF,TGTGCCAGCAGCCAAGATCGGGGAGGGCCCCAGCATTTT
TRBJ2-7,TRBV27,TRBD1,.,CASGTVNEQYF,TGTGCTTCTGGGACAGTAAACGAGCAGTACTTC
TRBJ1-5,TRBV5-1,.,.,CASSADGVSNQPQHF,TGCGCCAGCAGCGCGGACGGGGTGTCGAATCAGCCCCAGCATTTT
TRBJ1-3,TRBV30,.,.,CAWRQGGGNTIYF,TGTGCCTGGAGACAGGGTGGGGGAAACACCATATATTTT
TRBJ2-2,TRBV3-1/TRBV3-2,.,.,CASSQEGAYTGELFF,TGTGCCAGCAGCCAAGAGGGGGCCTACACCGGGGAGCTGTTTTTT
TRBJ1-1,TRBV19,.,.,CASSTMGARVAEAFF,TGTGCCAGTAGTACCATGGGGGCGAGGGTGGCTGAAGCTTTCTTT
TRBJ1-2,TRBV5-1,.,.,CASSLNTAYYGYTF,TGCGCCAGCAGCCTAAATACCGCGTACTATGGCTACACCTTC
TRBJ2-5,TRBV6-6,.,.,CASSSLVVETQYF,TGTGCCAGCAGCAGTCTAGTTGTAGAGACCCAGTACTTC
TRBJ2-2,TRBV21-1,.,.,CASSGEVNTGELFF,TGTGCCAGCAGTGGAGAAGTGAACACCGGGGAGCTGTTTTTT
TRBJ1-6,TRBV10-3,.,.,CAISDRGTSYNSPLHF,TGTGCCATCAGTGACAGGGGTACGTCCTATAATTCACCCCTCCACTTT
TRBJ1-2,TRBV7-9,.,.,CASSLAGQGLSYTF,TGTGCCAGCAGCTTAGCAGGGCAGGGTTTGAGCTACACCTTC
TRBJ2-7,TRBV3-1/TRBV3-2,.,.,CASSQDRYEQYF,TGTGCCAGCAGCCAAGACAGATACGAGCAGTACTTC
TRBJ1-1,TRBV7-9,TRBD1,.,CASSTGTGVNTEAFF,TGTGCCAGCAGTACCGGGACAGGGGTGAACACTGAAGCTTTCTTT
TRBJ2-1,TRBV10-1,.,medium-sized,CASSESLGVDNEQFF,TGCGCCAGCAGTGAGTCGTTGGGCGTCGACAATGAGCAGTTCTTC
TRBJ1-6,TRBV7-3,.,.,CASSLQPFSTNSPLHF,TGTGCCAGCAGCCTACAGCCCTTTTCTACCAATTCACCCCTCCACTTT
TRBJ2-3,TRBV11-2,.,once,CASIPGVGTDTQYF,TGTGCCAGCATCCCAGGGGTAGGCACAGATACGCAGTATTTT
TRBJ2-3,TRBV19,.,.,CASRAADSYSTDTQYF,TGTGCCAGTAGGGCCGCGGACTCCTATAGCACAGATACGCAGTATTTT